This T cell receptor beta chain was captured by sequencing in a study of shared clonotypes between healthy human individuals. Whole-study findings and limits: Donor scarcity curtailed the genetic and exposure-history diversity represented herein.

The CDR3 has 16 amino acids. CDR1 and CDR2 (germline): LNHDA, SQIVND (reference sequence). Germline trimming cut 2 bases from V and 4 bases from J; bases unmatched to any gene: 4. Of note for this clone: What it recognizes is unknown.

Sequencing used immunoSEQ multiplex PCR; TCRdb keeps in-frame clones, though not all of them. The sample yields 400,000 to 550,000 clones, less than 80% seen once. This receptor was taken from a woman between 40 and 50 years old in good health. Some clones in this sample may be carry-over from other donors' samples. Sample: PBMCs. The J gene is TRBJ2-3, the V gene TRBV19; 12 positions match TRBD2. CDR3 nucleotide sequence: TGTGCCAGTAGTATAAGACTAGCGGGAGCGGCAGATACGCAGTATTTT. Translating gives CASSIRLAGAADTQYF.